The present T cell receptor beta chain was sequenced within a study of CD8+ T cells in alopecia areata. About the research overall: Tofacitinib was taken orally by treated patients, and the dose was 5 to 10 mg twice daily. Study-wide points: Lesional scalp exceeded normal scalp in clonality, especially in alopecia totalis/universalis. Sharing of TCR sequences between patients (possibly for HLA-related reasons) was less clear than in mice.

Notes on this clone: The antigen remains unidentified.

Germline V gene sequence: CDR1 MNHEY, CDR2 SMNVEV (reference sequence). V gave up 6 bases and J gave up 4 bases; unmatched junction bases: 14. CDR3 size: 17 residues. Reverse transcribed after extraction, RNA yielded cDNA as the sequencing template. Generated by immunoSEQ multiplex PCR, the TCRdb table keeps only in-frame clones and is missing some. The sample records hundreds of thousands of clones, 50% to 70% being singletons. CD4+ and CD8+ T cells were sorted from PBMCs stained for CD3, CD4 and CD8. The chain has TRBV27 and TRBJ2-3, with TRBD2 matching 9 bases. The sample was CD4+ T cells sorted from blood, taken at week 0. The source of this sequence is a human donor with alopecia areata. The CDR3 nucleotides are TGTGCCAGCAGCCGAGGGGCGGGGGGGCCTGTTCCAGATACGCAGTATTTT. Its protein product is CASSRGAGGPVPDTQYF.